The 9 T cell receptor beta chains below come from one sample, sequenced in a study of blood T cell repertoires in COVID-19. Measured with immunoSEQ multiplex PCR; TCRdb has only the in-frame clones, and not every one. The sample lists under 60,000 clones; roughly 83% were seen once. Sequenced input: peripheral blood. All receptors come from a man younger than 45 with COVID-19, enrolled during active disease.

This chain joins TRBV7-9 and TRBJ2-3; 7 bases are a match to TRBD2. The CDR3 contains 16 residues. The V gene end was trimmed by 5 bases and the J gene end by 1 base; junction bases not matched to a gene: 9. CDR1 and CDR2 (germline): SEHNR, FQNEAQ (reference sequence). CDR3 in DNA: TGTGCCAGCAGCCCCTGGGCGGGAGAACGCACAGATACGCAGTATTTT. This gives the protein CASSPWAGERTDTQYF.

The V call is TRBV7-3, the J call TRBJ2-6; 9 bases line up with TRBD1. CDR3 length equals 16 residues. Per the germline V gene, CDR1 is SGHTA and CDR2 is FQGTGA. J was trimmed by 4 bases and V by 5 bases; bases with no gene match: 6. The CDR3 here is CASSHRGPGGANVLTF. The CDR3 DNA reads TGTGCCAGCAGCCACAGGGGGCCCGGGGGGGCCAACGTCCTGACTTTC.

J is TRBJ2-7 and V is TRBV30; 7 nucleotides align to TRBD1. Per the germline V gene, CDR1 is GTSNPN and CDR2 is SVGIG (reference sequence). CDR3 length equals 13 residues. V shed 2 bases, J shed 3 bases, and the junction held 4 bases outside the gene matches. Here the CDR3 reads CAWSRDRYYEQYF. CDR3 coding DNA: TGTGCCTGGAGTCGGGACAGATACTACGAGCAGTACTTC.

The chain employs TRBV9 and TRBJ2-5, with 10 bases matching TRBD2. The CDR3 is 16 residues long. Germline CDR1 is SGDLS and CDR2 is YYNGEE. Trimming took 4 bases from V and 1 from J; bases not matched to a gene: 7. The CDR3 is CASSPSSGRGQETQYF. The CDR3 nucleotides are TGTGCCAGCAGCCCCTCTAGCGGGAGAGGCCAAGAGACCCAGTACTTC.

V gene TRBV6-5 combines with J gene TRBJ2-3, with 10 bases fitting TRBD2. V dropped 6 bases and J dropped 7; count of bases not matched to a gene: 7. The CDR3 covers 14 residues. The germline CDR1 and CDR2 sequences are MNHEY and SVGAGI. The CDR3 nucleotides read TGTGCCAGCAGCTCTAGCGGGAGCTTGCATACGCAGTATTTT. Its translation: CASSSSGSLHTQYF.

The chain uses TRBV29-1 and TRBJ2-5; 7 bases are a match to TRBD2. Losses at the gene ends were 1 base for V and 1 base for J; bases not matched to a gene: 9. From germline, CDR1 is SQVTM and CDR2 ANQGSEA. The CDR3 covers 16 residues. CDR3: CSVEGRRAGAQETQYF. The DNA for the CDR3 is TGCAGCGTTGAAGGAAGGCGGGCGGGAGCCCAAGAGACCCAGTACTTC.

The rearrangement joins TRBV28 to TRBJ2-5, with D possibly being TRBD1 (5 bases). The CDR3 consists of 13 residues. The V and J ends lost 9 bases and 1 base respectively, with 12 bases between them. CDR1 MDHEN and CDR2 SYDVKM come from the germline V gene. The CDR3 is CASTTEVQETQYF. The DNA for the CDR3 is TGTGCCAGTACGACAGAAGTCCAAGAGACCCAGTACTTC. Full variable domain (missing parts from reference TRBV28 and TRBJ2-5): DVKVTQSSRYLVKRTGEKVFLECVQDMDHENMFWYRQDPGLGLRLIYFSYDVKMKEKGDIPEGYSVSREKKERFSLILESASTNQTSMYLCASTTEVQETQYFGPGTRLLVL.

DNA of the CDR3: TGCAGCGCACGACTAGCGGGAGGCCGGGGGGGGGAGCTGTTTTTT. Translated, it gives CSARLAGGRGGELFF. This rearrangement joins TRBV29-1 to TRBJ2-2; 13 nucleotides match TRBD2. This CDR3 region has 15 residues. J lost 8 bases, V lost 7 bases, and 10 bases had no gene match. Germline V gene lookup returns CDR1 SQVTM and CDR2 ANQGSEA.

The J gene is TRBJ1-2, the V gene TRBV19, with TRBD1 matching 9 bases. This CDR3 comprises 13 residues. V gave up 10 bases and J gave up 5 bases; unmatched junction bases: 8. Germline CDR1 is LNHDA and CDR2 is SQIVND (reference sequence). CDR3 coding DNA: TGTGCCATTCGTGGACAGGGGAAATATGGCTACACCTTC. The encoded protein is CAIRGQGKYGYTF.